The next 29 T cell receptor beta chains were all read from a single sample in a study of blood T cell repertoires in COVID-19. Using immunoSEQ multiplex PCR, the repertoire was profiled, and TCRdb retains in-frame clones only, with some absent. The profile shows 150,000 to 200,000 clones, under 90% of them singletons. The sample was peripheral blood. The receptors here all came from a woman of 80 years or more with acute or convalescent COVID-19.

J is TRBJ1-6 and V is TRBV27; TRBD1 is a possible D gene (6 bases). V dropped 2 bases and J dropped 8 bases, with 19 bases sitting between them. The CDR3 extends over 17 amino acids. CDR1 MNHEY and CDR2 SMNVEV come from the germline V gene (reference sequence). This CDR3 reads CASSLNTGWGLDSPLHF. The CDR3 DNA reads as TGTGCCAGCAGTTTAAACACAGGGTGGGGATTGGATTCACCCCTCCACTTT.

This clone was recorded at least ten times. The chain employs TRBV13 and TRBJ1-1; the match to TRBD1 covers 7 bases. V gave up 4 bases and J gave up 1 base; unmatched junction bases: 18. The CDR3 contains 19 residues. Germline values: CDR1 PRHDT, CDR2 FYEKMQ (reference sequence). The CDR3 is CASSSPFRLDGQANTEAFF. The CDR3 DNA sequence: TGTGCCAGCAGCTCCCCATTCCGCCTTGATGGACAGGCGAACACTGAAGCTTTCTTT.

Turning to this clone: Germline is not matched at one junction end, which may reflect a read error. The CDR3 DNA sequence: TGTGCTAGCAGCAAGGCGCTAGGGGAACTTCATGAGCAGTTCTTC. Protein sequence: CASSKALGELHEQFF. V and J are TRBV7-7 and TRBJ2-1; tentative D call: TRBD1 (5 bases). This CDR3 is built from 15 residues. From germline, CDR1 is SSHAT and CDR2 FNYEAQ (reference sequence). The full variable domain, rest sourced from reference TRBV7-7 and TRBJ2-1, is GAGVSQSPRYKVTKRGQDVTLRCDPISSHATLYWYQQALGQGPEFLTYFNYEAQPDKSGLPSDRFSAERPEGSISTLTIQRTEQRDSAMYRCASSKALGELHEQFFGPGTRLTVL.

The chain couples TRBV19 to TRBJ1-5; D is undetermined. CDR3 length: 17 amino acids. Germline V gives CDR1 LNHDA, CDR2 SQIVND (reference sequence). V was shortened by 7 bases and J by 0 bases, with 19 bases between the two germline ends. The CDR3 sequence: CASISVMGRNSNQPQHF. The CDR3 region has the DNA TGTGCCAGTATTTCGGTCATGGGCCGTAATAGCAATCAGCCCCAGCATTTT.

The J gene is TRBJ1-2, the V gene TRBV15; D gene uncertain. V was shortened by 1 base and J by 7 bases, with 16 bases between the two germline ends. Germline CDR1 reads LNHNV; CDR2 reads YYDKDF (reference sequence). This CDR3 contains 15 residues. The CDR3 loop is CATSRGTGKGPGYTF. DNA of the CDR3: TGTGCCACCAGCAGAGGGACTGGGAAAGGCCCTGGCTACACCTTC.

The chain combines TRBV6-5 with TRBJ2-3; possible D gene TRBD1, 7 bases. Germline V gene sequence: CDR1 MNHEY, CDR2 SVGAGI. This CDR3 contains 15 residues. V lost 0 bases to trimming and J lost 3 bases, with 10 bases between them. DNA for the CDR3: TGTGCCAGCAGTTACTCGGGGGGACAGACAGATACGCAGTATTTT. Amino acid sequence: CASSYSGGQTDTQYF.

The CDR3 DNA reads TGTGCCAGCAGCTTGGAACTAGCGGGCGAGCAGTACTTC. It encodes CASSLELAGEQYF. The chain links TRBV7-9 to TRBJ2-7, with 9 bases fitting TRBD2. This CDR3 is built from 13 residues. V lost 3 bases, J lost 6 bases, and 3 bases stayed unmatched. Germline V gives CDR1 SEHNR, CDR2 FQNEAQ (reference sequence).

This clone was counted a few times. This chain uses TRBV19 with TRBJ1-2; D possibly corresponds to TRBD1 (5 bases). The CDR3 length is 12 residues. CDR1 is LNHDA, CDR2 SQIVND, per germline (reference sequence). V shed 6 bases and J shed 3 bases, with 8 bases lying between them. The CDR3 loop reads CASRWGDYGYTF. The CDR3 DNA sequence: TGTGCCAGTAGATGGGGGGACTATGGCTACACCTTC.

This chain joins TRBV12-1 and TRBJ2-1; TRBD2, the table's D call, lacks a check against the DNA. TRBV12-1 is a pseudogene. The CDR3 totals 15 residues. CDR3 bases: TGTGCCAGCAGCTCGGATGGGCGGGGGGGCGACGAGCAGTTCTTC. Residues: CASSSDGRGGDEQFF.

This clone was observed a few times. The CDR3 reads CASSEWTGGGYTF. As DNA, the CDR3 is TGTGCCAGCAGTGAGTGGACAGGGGGTGGCTACACCTTC. The V call is TRBV6-1, the J call TRBJ1-2; TRBD1 agrees at 10 bases. CDR3 length: 13 amino acids. With 3 bases clipped from V and 7 bases from J, the junction kept 2 bases outside the gene matches. Looked up from germline, CDR1 is MNHNS and CDR2 is SASEGT.

The rearrangement links TRBV11-2 to TRBJ2-5; D gene ambiguous. CDR1 is SGHAT and CDR2 is FQNNGV in the germline V gene. V shed 5 bases and J shed 9 bases, with 13 bases lying between them. This CDR3 region has 12 residues. CDR3 region: CASSPTRMPQYF. Here the CDR3 DNA reads TGTGCCAGCAGCCCAACCAGAATGCCCCAGTACTTC.

V is TRBV10-3 and J is TRBJ2-6; D is possibly TRBD2 (5 bases). V lost 4 bases and J 1 base, leaving 14 bases between the germline ends. Germline CDR1 and CDR2: ENHRY and SYGVKD. The CDR3 runs to 17 residues. The CDR3 sequence: CAISAGFGESGANVLTF. CDR3 nucleotide sequence: TGTGCCATCAGTGCGGGGTTTGGGGAATCTGGGGCCAACGTCCTGACTTTC.

V gene TRBV6-5 combines with J gene TRBJ2-5, with 11 bases lining up with TRBD1. This CDR3 region has 16 residues. J lost 4 bases, V lost 2 bases, and 6 bases had no gene match. CDR1 is MNHEY, CDR2 SVGAGI, per germline. The CDR3 loop is CASSYGGQGEGETQYF. The CDR3 nucleotides are TGTGCCAGCAGTTACGGGGGACAGGGGGAGGGAGAGACCCAGTACTTC.

V and J are TRBV18 and TRBJ2-2, with TRBD1 matching 7 bases. The CDR3 consists of 16 residues. Germline CDR1 KGHSH, CDR2 LQKENI. The junction had 9 bases not matched to a gene; V was cut back by 4 bases and J by 4 bases. The CDR3 reads CASSRELPGGTGELFF. CDR3 DNA sequence: TGTGCCAGCTCACGGGAACTGCCAGGGGGCACCGGGGAGCTGTTTTTT. Complete variable domain (other parts from reference TRBV18 and TRBJ2-2): NAGVMQNPRHLVRRRGQEARLRCSPMKGHSHVYWYRQLPEEGLKFMVYLQKENIIDESGMPKERFSAEFPKEGPSILRIQQVVRGDSAAYFCASSRELPGGTGELFFGEGSRLTVL.

CDR3 in amino acids: CASSREGRRTYEQYF. As DNA, the CDR3 is TGTGCCAGCAGCCGGGAGGGGCGGCGTACCTACGAGCAGTACTTC. The J gene is TRBJ2-7, the V gene TRBV5-5, with 8 bases aligning to TRBD2. Trimming cost V 4 bases and J 2 bases; bases outside gene matches: 8. This CDR3 has 15 amino acids. The germline V gene encodes CDR1 SGHKS and CDR2 YYEKEE (reference sequence).

The V call is TRBV4-2, the J call TRBJ1-2, with 7 bases identical to TRBD1. CDR3 length equals 17 residues. The germline CDR1 and CDR2 sequences are LGHNA and YNFKEQ. The J segment lost 4 bases and the V segment lost 2 bases, leaving 13 bases of the junction unmatched. The CDR3 coding sequence is TGTGCCAGCAGCCAACTTGGAGGACAGGAAGCCTTCTATGGCTACACCTTC. This codes for CASSQLGGQEAFYGYTF.

This clone was observed a single time. The rearrangement joins TRBV25-1 to TRBJ2-7, with D perhaps TRBD2 (6 bases). Trimming took 6 bases from V and 4 from J, leaving 13 bases between them. Germline CDR1 reads MGHDK; CDR2 reads SYGVNS. The CDR3 loop spans 13 amino acids. The CDR3 spells CASRSSGGYEQYF. The CDR3 bases are TGTGCCAGCAGATCAAGCGGAGGGTACGAGCAGTACTTC.

The chain carries TRBV19 and TRBJ2-3; 10 bases line up with TRBD2. The CDR3 consists of 14 residues. CDR1 is LNHDA and CDR2 is SQIVND in the germline V gene (reference sequence). With 4 bases clipped from V and 6 bases from J, the junction kept 4 bases outside the gene matches. In DNA, the CDR3 is TGTGCCAGTAGTAGGCTAGCGGGGGTGGATACGCAGTATTTT. This translates into CASSRLAGVDTQYF.

V usage is TRBV20-1 and J usage is TRBJ2-5, with 10 bases matching TRBD2. The CDR3 sequence is 18 residues long. J was trimmed by 1 base and V by 3 bases; bases with no gene match: 14. CDR1 and CDR2 from the germline V gene are DFQATT and SNEGSKA (reference sequence). The CDR3 DNA is TGCAGTGCTAGTGGGCCCGGGACTAGCGCTCACCTCCAAGAGACCCAGTACTTC. This sequence encodes CSASGPGTSAHLQETQYF.

The chain carries TRBV28 and TRBJ1-4; tentatively, D is TRBD1 (5 bases). This CDR3 region has 16 residues. Germline V CDR1 and CDR2: MDHEN, SYDVKM. Trimming removed 5 bases from V and 7 bases from J, with 20 bases in between. The CDR3 DNA follows: TGTGCCAGCAGTGGGGTCGCGGCAGGGTCTTTTGAAAAACTGTTTTTT. Translated: CASSGVAAGSFEKLFF.

This clone was recorded once. The chain uses TRBV6-5 and TRBJ2-7; 9 bases agree with TRBD1. J lost 1 base, V lost 6 bases, and 7 bases had no gene match. CDR3 length: 15 amino acids. The germline V gene encodes CDR1 MNHEY and CDR2 SVGAGI. CDR3 sequence: CASRPTGGESYEQYF. In DNA, the CDR3 is TGTGCCAGCAGACCGACAGGGGGAGAGTCCTACGAGCAGTACTTC.

This rearrangement joins TRBV7-6 to TRBJ1-1, with D possibly TRBD1 on 6 matching bases. This CDR3 has 12 amino acids. Germline lookup yields CDR1 SGHVS and CDR2 FNYEAQ. Trimming shortened V by 11 bases and J by 0 bases, and 10 bases separated the two germline ends. In DNA form, the CDR3 reads TGTGCCTCGAGGGGGTTGAACACTGAAGCTTTCTTT. It yields the protein CASRGLNTEAFF.

The chain recombines TRBV19 with TRBJ2-1, with 10 bases that match TRBD2. The CDR3 extends over 14 amino acids. Germline V lookup: CDR1 LNHDA, CDR2 SQIVND (reference sequence). Losses at the gene ends were 4 bases for V and 4 bases for J; bases not matched to a gene: 1. CDR3 sequence reads: CASSSSGRYNEQFF. The CDR3 DNA follows: TGTGCCAGTAGTAGTAGCGGGAGGTACAATGAGCAGTTCTTC.

This chain links TRBV7-8 with TRBJ2-7; 8 bases match TRBD1. The CDR3 runs to 15 residues. Germline V CDR1 and CDR2: SGHVS, FQNEAQ. The V and J ends lost 0 bases and 3 bases, in that order; junction bases with no gene match: 4. The CDR3 reads CASSLASTGGYEQYF. In DNA form, the CDR3 reads TGTGCCAGCAGCTTAGCGAGTACAGGGGGCTACGAGCAGTACTTC.

The chain employs TRBV7-2 and TRBJ2-1; D perhaps matches TRBD1 (5 bases). Trimming cost V 8 bases and J 4 bases, with 12 bases left between them. Germline assignment: CDR1 SGHTA and CDR2 FQGNSA. This CDR3 contains 13 residues. The CDR3 sequence is CASHSAGYNEQFF. The CDR3 region has the DNA TGTGCCAGCCACTCGGCAGGGTACAATGAGCAGTTCTTC.

This clone occurred a few times. This chain connects TRBV7-3 to TRBJ1-1; D uncertain. The length of the CDR3 is 13 residues. V lost 2 bases and J lost 1, with 5 bases in between. The germline V gene has CDR1 SGHTA and CDR2 FQGTGA. The chain's CDR3 is CASSLQSNTEAFF. The CDR3 DNA reads TGTGCCAGCAGCTTACAATCGAACACTGAAGCTTTCTTT.

V usage is TRBV29-1 and J usage is TRBJ1-2; no reliable D call. This CDR3 has 15 residues. Germline V CDR1 and CDR2: SQVTM, ANQGSEA. V lost 3 bases and J 0 bases, leaving 14 bases between the germline ends. Here the CDR3 reads CSVEAPGGPNYGYTF. Here the CDR3 DNA reads TGCAGCGTTGAGGCCCCTGGCGGTCCTAACTATGGCTACACCTTC.

This rearrangement joins TRBV7-2 to TRBJ2-7; 7 nucleotides agree with TRBD1. Germline values: CDR1 SGHTA, CDR2 FQGNSA. J was trimmed by 6 bases and V by 5 bases; bases with no gene match: 7. The CDR3 is made up of 13 amino acids. CDR3 DNA sequence: TGTGCCAGCAGCAGGGGGCTGACACGCGAGCAGTACTTC. This codes for CASSRGLTREQYF.

Here the CDR3 DNA reads TGTGCCAGCAGCCAACTCTACGAGCAGTACTTC. Translation: CASSQLYEQYF. The chain carries TRBV3-1 (or the pseudogene TRBV3-2) and TRBJ2-7; no reliable D call. Trimming pared 2 bases from V and 3 bases from J, leaving 2 bases between. This CDR3 has 11 residues. The germline V gene has CDR1 LGHDT and CDR2 YNNKEL (reference sequence).